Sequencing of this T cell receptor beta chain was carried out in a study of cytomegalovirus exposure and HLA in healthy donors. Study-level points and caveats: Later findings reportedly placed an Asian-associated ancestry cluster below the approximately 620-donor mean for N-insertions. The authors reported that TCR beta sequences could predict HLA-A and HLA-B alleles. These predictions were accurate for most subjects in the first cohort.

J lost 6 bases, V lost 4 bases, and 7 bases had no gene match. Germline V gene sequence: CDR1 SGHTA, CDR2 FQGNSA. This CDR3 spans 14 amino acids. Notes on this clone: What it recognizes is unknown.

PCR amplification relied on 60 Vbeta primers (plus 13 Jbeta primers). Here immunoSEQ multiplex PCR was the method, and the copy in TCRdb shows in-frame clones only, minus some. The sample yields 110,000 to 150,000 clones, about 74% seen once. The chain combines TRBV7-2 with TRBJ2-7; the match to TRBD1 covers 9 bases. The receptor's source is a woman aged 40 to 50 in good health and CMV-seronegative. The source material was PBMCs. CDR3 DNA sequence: TGTGCCAGCAGCTCACCGGGACAGGGACTCGAGCAGTACTTC. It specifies CASSSPGQGLEQYF. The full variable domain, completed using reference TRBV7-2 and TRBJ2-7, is GAGVSQSPSNKVTEKGKDVELRCDPISGHTALYWYRQSLGQGLEFLIYFQGNSAPDKSGLPSDRFSAERTGGSVSTLTIQRTQQEDSAVYLCASSSPGQGLEQYFGPGTRLTVT.